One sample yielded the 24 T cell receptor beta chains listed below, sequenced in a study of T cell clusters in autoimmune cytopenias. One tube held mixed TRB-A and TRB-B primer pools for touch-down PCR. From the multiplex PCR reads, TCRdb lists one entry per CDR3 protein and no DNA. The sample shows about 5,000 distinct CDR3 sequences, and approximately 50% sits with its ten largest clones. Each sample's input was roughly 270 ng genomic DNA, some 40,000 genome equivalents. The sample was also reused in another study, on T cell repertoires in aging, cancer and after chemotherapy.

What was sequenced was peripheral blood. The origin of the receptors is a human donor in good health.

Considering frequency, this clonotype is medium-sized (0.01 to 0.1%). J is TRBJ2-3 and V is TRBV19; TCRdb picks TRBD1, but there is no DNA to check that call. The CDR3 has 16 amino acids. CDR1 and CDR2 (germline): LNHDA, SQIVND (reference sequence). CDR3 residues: CASSPRPGTGPDTQYF. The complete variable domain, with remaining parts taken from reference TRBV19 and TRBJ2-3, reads DGGITQSPKYLFRKEGQNVTLSCEQNLNHDAMYWYRQDPGQGLRLIYYSQIVNDFQKGDIAEGYSVSREKKESFPLTVTSAQKNPTAFYLCASSPRPGTGPDTQYFGPGTRLTVL.

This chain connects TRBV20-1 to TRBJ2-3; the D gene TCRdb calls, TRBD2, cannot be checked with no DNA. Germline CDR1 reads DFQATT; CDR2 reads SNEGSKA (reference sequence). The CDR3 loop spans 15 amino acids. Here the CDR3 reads CSAPRAAGTSDTQYF.

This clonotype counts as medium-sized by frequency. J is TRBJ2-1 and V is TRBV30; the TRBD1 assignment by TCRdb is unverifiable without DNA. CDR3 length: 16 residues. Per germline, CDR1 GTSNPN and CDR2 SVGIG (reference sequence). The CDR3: CAWSPGFGRGYNEQFF.

This chain's CDR3 is CASSPGGSQPQHF. V is TRBV6-5 and J is TRBJ1-5. The germline gives CDR1 MNHEY, CDR2 SVGAGI. The CDR3 extends over 13 amino acids.

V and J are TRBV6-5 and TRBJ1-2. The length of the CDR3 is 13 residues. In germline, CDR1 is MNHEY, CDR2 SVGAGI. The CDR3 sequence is CASMIGWNYGYTF.

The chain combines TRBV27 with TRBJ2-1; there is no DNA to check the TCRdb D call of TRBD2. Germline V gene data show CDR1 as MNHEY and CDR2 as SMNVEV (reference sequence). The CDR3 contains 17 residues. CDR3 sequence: CASSSYLAGGSYNEQFF.

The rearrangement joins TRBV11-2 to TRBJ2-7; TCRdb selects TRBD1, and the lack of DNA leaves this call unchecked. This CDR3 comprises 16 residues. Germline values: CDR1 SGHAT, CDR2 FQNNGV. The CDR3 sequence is CASSAKGQGFSYEQYF.

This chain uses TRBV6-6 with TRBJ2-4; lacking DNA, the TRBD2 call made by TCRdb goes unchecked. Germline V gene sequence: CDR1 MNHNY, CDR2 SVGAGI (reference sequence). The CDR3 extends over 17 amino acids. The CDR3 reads CASSYRRLAGGINIQYF.

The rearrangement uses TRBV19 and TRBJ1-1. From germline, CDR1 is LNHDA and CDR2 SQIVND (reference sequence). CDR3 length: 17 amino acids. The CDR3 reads CASSRDTGLTMNTEAFF. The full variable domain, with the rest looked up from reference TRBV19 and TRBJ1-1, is DGGITQSPKYLFRKEGQNVTLSCEQNLNHDAMYWYRQDPGQGLRLIYYSQIVNDFQKGDIAEGYSVSREKKESFPLTVTSAQKNPTAFYLCASSRDTGLTMNTEAFFGQGTRLTVV.

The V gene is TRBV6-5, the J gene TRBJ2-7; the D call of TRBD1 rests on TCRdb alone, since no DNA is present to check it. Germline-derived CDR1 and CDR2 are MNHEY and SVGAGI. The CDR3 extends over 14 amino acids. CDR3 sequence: CASSYGTASYEQYF.

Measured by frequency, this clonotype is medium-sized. The CDR3 protein is CSVETLAGDPYNEQFF. The chain is built from TRBV29-1 and TRBJ2-1; the TCRdb call, TRBD2, lacks DNA for checking. The CDR3 runs to 16 residues. Germline V gene lookup returns CDR1 SQVTM and CDR2 ANQGSEA.

The CDR3 region is CASSHRVGAYEQYF. The chain carries TRBV6-6 and TRBJ2-7. The CDR3 consists of 14 residues. Germline assignment: CDR1 MNHNY and CDR2 SVGAGI (reference sequence).

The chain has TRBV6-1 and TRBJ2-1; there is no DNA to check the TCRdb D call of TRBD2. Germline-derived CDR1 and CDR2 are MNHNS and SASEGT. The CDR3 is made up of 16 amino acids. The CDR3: CASSDQRLVLRNEQFF.

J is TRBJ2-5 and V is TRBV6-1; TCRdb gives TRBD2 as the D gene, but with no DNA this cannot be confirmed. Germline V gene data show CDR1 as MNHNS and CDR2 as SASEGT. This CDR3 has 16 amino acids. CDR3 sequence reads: CASSVGTSGVQETQYF.

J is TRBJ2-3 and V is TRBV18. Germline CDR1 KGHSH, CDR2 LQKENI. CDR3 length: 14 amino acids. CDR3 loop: CASSPYQSTDTQYF.

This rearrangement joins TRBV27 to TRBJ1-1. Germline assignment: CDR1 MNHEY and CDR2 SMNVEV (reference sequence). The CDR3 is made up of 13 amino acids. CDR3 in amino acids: CASSFVKNTEAFF.

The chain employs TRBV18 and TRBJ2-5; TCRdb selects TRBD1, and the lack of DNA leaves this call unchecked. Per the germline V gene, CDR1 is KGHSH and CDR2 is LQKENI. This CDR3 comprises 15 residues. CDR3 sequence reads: CASSPYGGRRETQYF.

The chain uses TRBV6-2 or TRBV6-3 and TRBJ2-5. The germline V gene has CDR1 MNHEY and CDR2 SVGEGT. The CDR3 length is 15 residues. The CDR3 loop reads CASSYSNRYQETQYF.

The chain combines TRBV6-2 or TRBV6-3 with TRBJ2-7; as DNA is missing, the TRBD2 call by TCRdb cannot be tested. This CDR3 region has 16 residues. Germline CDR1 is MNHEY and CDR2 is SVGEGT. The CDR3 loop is CASSYPRFERSYEQYF.

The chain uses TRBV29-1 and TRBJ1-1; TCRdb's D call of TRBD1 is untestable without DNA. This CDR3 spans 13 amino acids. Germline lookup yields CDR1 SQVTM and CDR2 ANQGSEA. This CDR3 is CSVRQGRNTEAFF.

The CDR3 sequence is CSVESLREGTYEQYF. The chain joins TRBV29-1 to TRBJ2-7; TCRdb's D call, TRBD2, is unchecked because there is no DNA. Per germline, CDR1 SQVTM and CDR2 ANQGSEA. There are 15 residues in the CDR3.

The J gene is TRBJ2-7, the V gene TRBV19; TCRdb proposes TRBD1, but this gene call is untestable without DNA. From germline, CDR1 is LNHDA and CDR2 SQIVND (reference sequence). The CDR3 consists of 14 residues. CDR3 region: CAWSVPPAGYEQYF.

The CDR3 reads CASSLGLAYEQYF. This chain uses TRBV13 with TRBJ2-7. From germline, CDR1 is PRHDT and CDR2 FYEKMQ (reference sequence). This CDR3 has 13 amino acids.

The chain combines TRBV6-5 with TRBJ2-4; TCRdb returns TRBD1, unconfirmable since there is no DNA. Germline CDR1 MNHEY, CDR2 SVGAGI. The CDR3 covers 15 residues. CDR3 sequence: CASSYSGPGGNIQYF.